The T cell receptor beta chain under discussion was sequenced for a study of cytomegalovirus exposure and HLA in healthy donors. About the study: Samples from HLA-typed donors yielded 85 million to 95 million unique TCRs in an early data release. Study-level results: Solely CMV serostatus was available to characterize immune exposure.

Trimming took off 0 bases at V and 2 bases at J, with 11 bases between the two ends. The CDR3 contains 15 residues. The germline V gene encodes CDR1 SGHRS and CDR2 YFSETQ. A remark on this clone: Its antigen is unidentified.

The PCR contained 60 Vbeta and 13 Jbeta primers. The repertoire was sequenced with immunoSEQ multiplex PCR; TCRdb's copy has only in-frame clones and lacks some. The sample has about 130,000 clones; around three quarters are singletons. What was sequenced was PBMCs. The chain couples TRBV5-1 to TRBJ2-5; TRBD2 is a possible D gene (6 bases). The clonotype was recovered from a female donor in good health and CMV-seronegative. The CDR3 DNA is TGCGCCAGCAGCTTGGGGGCGGGAACTCAAGAGACCCAGTACTTC. Translated, it gives CASSLGAGTQETQYF.